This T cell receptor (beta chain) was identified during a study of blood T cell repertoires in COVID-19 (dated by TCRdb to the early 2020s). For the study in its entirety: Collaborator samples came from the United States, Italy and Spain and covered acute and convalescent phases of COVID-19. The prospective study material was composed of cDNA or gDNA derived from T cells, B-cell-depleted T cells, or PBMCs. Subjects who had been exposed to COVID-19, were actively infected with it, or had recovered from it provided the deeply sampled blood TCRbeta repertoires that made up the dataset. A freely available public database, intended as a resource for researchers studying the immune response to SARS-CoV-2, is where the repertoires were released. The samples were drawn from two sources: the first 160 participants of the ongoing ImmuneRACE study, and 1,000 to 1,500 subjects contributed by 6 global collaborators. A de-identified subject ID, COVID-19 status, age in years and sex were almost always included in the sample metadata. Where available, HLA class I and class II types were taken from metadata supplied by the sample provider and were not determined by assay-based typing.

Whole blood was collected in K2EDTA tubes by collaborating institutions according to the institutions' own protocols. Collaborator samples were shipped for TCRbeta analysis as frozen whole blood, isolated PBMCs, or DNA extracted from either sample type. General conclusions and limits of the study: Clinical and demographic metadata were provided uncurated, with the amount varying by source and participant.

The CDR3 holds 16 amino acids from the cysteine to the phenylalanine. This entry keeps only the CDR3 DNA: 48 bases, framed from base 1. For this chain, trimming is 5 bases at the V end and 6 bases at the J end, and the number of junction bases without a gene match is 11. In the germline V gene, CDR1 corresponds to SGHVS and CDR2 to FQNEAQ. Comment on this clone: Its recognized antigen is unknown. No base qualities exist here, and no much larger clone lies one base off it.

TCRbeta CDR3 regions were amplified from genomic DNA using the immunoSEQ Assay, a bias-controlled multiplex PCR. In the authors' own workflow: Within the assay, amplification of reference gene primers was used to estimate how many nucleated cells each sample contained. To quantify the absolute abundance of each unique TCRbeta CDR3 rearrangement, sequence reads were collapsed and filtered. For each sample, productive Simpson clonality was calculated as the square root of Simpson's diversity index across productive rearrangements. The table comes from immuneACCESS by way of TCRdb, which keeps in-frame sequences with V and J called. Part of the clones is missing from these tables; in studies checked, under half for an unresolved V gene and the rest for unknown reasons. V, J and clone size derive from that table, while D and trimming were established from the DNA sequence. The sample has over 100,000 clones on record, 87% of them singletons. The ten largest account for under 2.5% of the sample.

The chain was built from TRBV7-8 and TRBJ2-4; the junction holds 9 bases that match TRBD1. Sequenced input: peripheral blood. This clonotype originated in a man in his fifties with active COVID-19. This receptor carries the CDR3 CASSPPLRQGGNIQYF. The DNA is TGTGCCAGCAGCCCTCCCTTGAGACAGGGGGGAAACATTCAGTACTTC.